Listed here is a single TCR beta chain. This specimen comes from a study of blood T cell repertoires in COVID-19. Profiling relied on immunoSEQ multiplex PCR, and the TCRdb table lists in-frame clones only, not all of them. This table has approximately 350,000 clones, 89% appearing once. The germline V gene encodes CDR1 MNHEY and CDR2 SVGAGI. Trimming cost V 2 bases and J 4 bases, with 15 bases left between them. The CDR3 is 16 residues long. This sequence was found in a woman in her thirties with COVID-19, enrolled during active disease. J is TRBJ2-1 and V is TRBV6-5, with D perhaps matching TRBD2 (5 bases). The sequenced sample consisted of peripheral blood. CDR3 sequence: CASSYRGPTLYNEQFF. CDR3 DNA: TGTGCCAGCAGTTACCGAGGGCCTACCCTTTACAATGAGCAGTTCTTC.